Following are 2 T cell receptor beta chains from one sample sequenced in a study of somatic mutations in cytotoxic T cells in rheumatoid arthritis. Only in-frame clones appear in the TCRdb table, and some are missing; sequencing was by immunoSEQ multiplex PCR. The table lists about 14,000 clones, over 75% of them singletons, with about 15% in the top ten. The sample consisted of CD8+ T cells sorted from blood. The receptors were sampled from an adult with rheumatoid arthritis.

CDR3 bases: TGTGCCAGCAGTGAACCGTCAGCGGGGGGGTCCCCCAATGAGCAGTTCTTC. It codes for CASSEPSAGGSPNEQFF. The rearrangement uses TRBV6-1 and TRBJ2-1; 10 nucleotides align to TRBD2. Per the germline V gene, CDR1 is MNHNS and CDR2 is SASEGT. V shed 2 bases, J shed 6 bases, and the junction held 10 bases outside the gene matches. CDR3 length: 17 residues.

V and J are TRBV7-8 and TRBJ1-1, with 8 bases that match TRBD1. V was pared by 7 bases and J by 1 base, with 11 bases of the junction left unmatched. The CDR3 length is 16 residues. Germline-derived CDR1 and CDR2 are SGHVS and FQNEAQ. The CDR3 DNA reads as TGTGCCAGCACCGTAGGAGCGACAGGGGCGAACACTGAAGCTTTCTTT. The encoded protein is CASTVGATGANTEAFF.